Listed below are T cell receptor beta chains from one sample, sequenced in a study of cytomegalovirus exposure and HLA in healthy donors. TCRdb's table, derived via immunoSEQ multiplex PCR, lists solely in-frame clones and lacks some. This table has just over 150,000 clones, around 80% appearing once. Source material: PBMCs. These receptors came from a man aged 18 to 35 in good health and CMV-seronegative. Each CDR3 is given with its conserved first and last residue. The order of the fields is J gene, D gene, V gene, clone size, CDR3 DNA, CDR3 protein. The D gene is left open where the match is weak. Clone sizes are given selectively: once, few, many, or a class where the clone is expanded.

TRBJ2-1,TRBD2,TRBV5-4,once,TGTGCCAGCAGCTTGGGACTAGCGGACTTCAATGAGCAGTTCTTC,CASSLGLADFNEQFF
TRBJ1-1,TRBD1,TRBV5-1,.,TGCGCCAGCAGCATGGACAGGGGGAACACTGAAGCTTTCTTT,CASSMDRGNTEAFF
TRBJ2-2,TRBD2,TRBV14,.,TGTGCCAGCAGCGCCCTAGCGGGCCACACCGGGGAGCTGTTTTTT,CASSALAGHTGELFF
TRBJ1-3,TRBD1,TRBV7-6,.,TGTGCCAGCCACAGGGGCTTTGGAAACACCATATATTTT,CASHRGFGNTIYF
TRBJ1-1,TRBD1,TRBV4-3,.,TGCGCCAGCAGCCAAGCAGGGGGCGGGGTATGGGACACTGAAGCTTTCTTT,CASSQAGGGVWDTEAFF
TRBJ1-1,.,TRBV10-3,.,TGTGCCATCCGACAGAACTTTATGAACACTGAAGCTTTCTTT,CAIRQNFMNTEAFF
TRBJ1-3,TRBD1,TRBV30,.,TGTGCCTGGAGTGTCCAGGGGGGCCCCGCTGGAAACACCATATATTTT,CAWSVQGGPAGNTIYF
TRBJ1-1,.,TRBV2,few,TGTGCCAGCAGTGAAGCCCCGCGAACTGAAGCTTTCTTT,CASSEAPRTEAFF
TRBJ2-7,TRBD2,TRBV5-4,.,TGTGCCAGCAGCCGAAGGACTAGCGCACCTTACGAGCAGTACTTC,CASSRRTSAPYEQYF
TRBJ2-2,TRBD2,TRBV28,.,TGTGCCAGCAGTAGCCTAACTCTAGCGGGATTCACCGGGGAGCTGTTTTTT,CASSSLTLAGFTGELFF
TRBJ2-1,.,TRBV5-1,.,TGCGCCAGCGCCCTAGGGGACTCCTACAATGAGCAGTTCTTC,CASALGDSYNEQFF
TRBJ2-1,TRBD2,TRBV4-1,.,TGCGCCAGCAGCCAAGTACCATCGGGAGGGATTCTATACAATGAGCAGTTCTTC,CASSQVPSGGILYNEQFF
TRBJ2-7,TRBD2,TRBV27,.,TGTGCCAGCAGTTTGCGGGGGGGGGAATTCGCATCGCTATACGAGCAGTACTTC,CASSLRGGEFASLYEQYF
TRBJ2-7,.,TRBV28,.,TGTGCCAGCAGTCCCAACGGTTACTACGAGCAGTACTTC,CASSPNGYYEQYF
TRBJ1-2,TRBD1,TRBV18,.,TGTGCCAGCTCACCGCGGGACAGTGGCGGCTACACCTTC,CASSPRDSGGYTF
TRBJ2-7,.,TRBV7-3,.,TGTGCCAGCAGCTTAACCCGGGAGAGCTCCTACGAGCAGTACTTC,CASSLTRESSYEQYF
TRBJ1-1,.,TRBV4-1,few,TGCGCCAGCAGCCCGAGACAGGTACCGAACACTGAAGCTTTCTTT,CASSPRQVPNTEAFF
TRBJ2-1,TRBD2,TRBV4-1,.,TGCGCCAGCAGCCACCCGGGACTACCACTTGAGCAGTTCTTC,CASSHPGLPLEQFF
TRBJ1-5,.,TRBV21-1,.,TGTGCCAGCGTTCTCGACAGGCATAGCAATCAGCCCCAGCATTTT,CASVLDRHSNQPQHF
TRBJ1-5,.,TRBV6-4,few,TGTGCCACCGCACCGGGGAGCAATCAGCCCCAGCATTTT,CATAPGSNQPQHF
TRBJ2-7,.,TRBV10-3,.,TGTGCCATCAGTGGAGTGGGTGGGGGCGAGCAGTACTTC,CAISGVGGGEQYF
TRBJ2-1,TRBD2,TRBV4-3,once,TGCGCCAGCAGCCAAGATCGCGGACTAGCGGATTACAATGAGCAGTTCTTC,CASSQDRGLADYNEQFF
TRBJ2-7,TRBD1,TRBV7-6,.,TGTGCCAGCAGCGAACGGACAGGCCACTACGAGCAGTACTTC,CASSERTGHYEQYF
TRBJ1-4,.,TRBV18,.,TGTGCCAGCTCACCACCCACCCTGGGACTGCATGAAAAACTGTTTTTT,CASSPPTLGLHEKLFF
TRBJ1-5,TRBD1,TRBV6-6,.,TGTGCCAGCAGCGGGACAGGGGATGGCAATCAGCCCCAGCATTTT,CASSGTGDGNQPQHF
TRBJ1-5,TRBD1,TRBV7-9,few,TGTGCCAGCAGCTTAGGGGACAGGGAAAGTCAGCCCCAGCATTTT,CASSLGDRESQPQHF
TRBJ1-5,TRBD1,TRBV6-7,few,TGTGCCAGCAGCACCTCTCAGGCGGGACAGAGCCCCAATCAGCCCCAGCATTTT,CASSTSQAGQSPNQPQHF